This T cell receptor beta chain was sequenced in a study of sequential checkpoint blockade in melanoma. Looking at the study overall: Patients were randomized 1:1 to nivolumab-then-ipilimumab or ipilimumab-then-nivolumab first-line. Both treatment sequences were followed by maintenance nivolumab.

Profiled with immunoSEQ multiplex PCR; TCRdb holds only in-frame clones, not every one. This table holds about 27,000 clones, about 77% found once. As to treatment: randomized to nivolumab then ipilimumab (arm A) or the reverse (arm B). No patient had prior DNA-damaging chemotherapy. Sorted cells were live CD3+CD8+, lacking CD19 and CD56, from PBMCs. The sequence derives from a human donor with melanoma. The sample in question was CD8+ T cells sorted from blood (inferred from file names), obtained from a patient given nivolumab and ipilimumab in sequence.

The CDR3 loop is CASSLEQSYEQYF. The CDR3 nucleotides are TGCGCCAGCAGCTTAGAGCAATCTTACGAGCAGTACTTC. The chain links TRBV5-1 to TRBJ2-7; D ambiguous. Germline values: CDR1 SGHRS, CDR2 YFSETQ. V was clipped by 2 bases and J by 4 bases, with 10 bases between them. This CDR3 contains 13 residues. Full variable domain (outside the CDR3, taken from reference TRBV5-1 and TRBJ2-7): KAGVTQTPRYLIKTRGQQVTLSCSPISGHRSVSWYQQTPGQGLQFLFEYFSETQRNKGNFPGRFSGRQFSNSRSEMNVSTLELGDSALYLCASSLEQSYEQYFGPGTRLTVT.